These 11 T cell receptor beta chains share one sample of origin, sequenced in a study of blood T cells in healthy people across ages. Sample-barcoded 5' priming and a J-beta primer mix drove a second PCR of about 6 to 11 cycles. TCRdb re-called the 5' RACE reads through MiXCR, storing one row per CDR3 protein. The sample lists 1.4 million or so distinct CDR3 sequences; 35% to 45% were seen once. The sequencing input was blood. The receptor set was obtained from a woman in her late teens or twenties in good health.

J is TRBJ2-5 and V is TRBV12-3 or TRBV12-4; 9 bases map to TRBD1. CDR3 length: 15 residues. Trimming cost V 8 bases and J 4 bases; bases outside gene matches: 11. This CDR3 is CASDNSTGGRETQYF. The CDR3 region has the DNA TGTGCCAGCGATAACTCGACAGGGGGTCGAGAGACCCAGTACTTC.

The chain's CDR3 is CSASPDGSFAREQFF. CDR3 DNA: TGCAGTGCTAGTCCAGATGGGTCGTTTGCGCGTGAGCAGTTCTTC. The V call is TRBV20-1, the J call TRBJ2-1, with D uncertain. In germline, CDR1 is DFQATT, CDR2 SNEGSKA (reference sequence). CDR3 length: 15 residues. Trimming shortened V by 3 bases and J by 9 bases, and 21 bases separated the two germline ends.

The rearrangement uses TRBV29-1 and TRBJ2-4; D unclear. The DNA end favors TRBJ2-7, so the J call may be wrong. This CDR3 contains 11 residues. Germline CDR1 SQVTM, CDR2 ANQGSEA. The CDR3 reads CSVTTWYEQYF. The CDR3 coding sequence is TGCAGCGTTACAACCTGGTACGAGCAGTACTTC.

This clonotype appeared a few times. The chain combines TRBV12-3 or TRBV12-4 with TRBJ2-2; D gene uncertain. Trimming removed 1 base from V and 9 bases from J, with 6 bases in between. The CDR3 contains 12 residues. The CDR3 DNA is TGTGCCAGCAGTTTAGTAGGTCGGGAGCTGTTTTTT. It yields the protein CASSLVGRELFF.

A single count supports this clonotype. The rearrangement uses TRBV14 and TRBJ2-3; TRBD2 agrees at 7 bases. V lost 5 bases, J lost 6 bases, and 14 bases stayed unmatched. Per germline, CDR1 SGHDN and CDR2 FVKESK. The CDR3 extends over 16 amino acids. CDR3 loop: CASSGFGDYRVDTQYF. DNA for the CDR3: TGTGCCAGCAGCGGTTTTGGGGACTACCGGGTGGATACGCAGTATTTT.

This clonotype was seen only a few times. V gene TRBV7-2 combines with J gene TRBJ2-7; TRBD2 aligns across 14 bases. CDR1 is SGHTA, CDR2 FQGNSA, per germline. The CDR3 covers 16 residues. V lost 5 bases and J lost 2; bases outside the gene matches: 5. Here the CDR3 reads CASSPGLAGAPYEQYF. CDR3 DNA sequence: TGTGCCAGCAGCCCGGGACTAGCGGGGGCCCCCTACGAGCAGTACTTC.

In regard to this clonotype: A read error is possible here, since a much larger clone lies one base away. The chain employs TRBV7-9 and TRBJ1-2; D is possibly TRBD1 (6 bases). Trimming took off 6 bases at V and 4 bases at J, with 12 bases between the two ends. From germline, CDR1 is SEHNR and CDR2 FQNEAQ (reference sequence). This CDR3 has 13 residues. CDR3 amino acids: CASRPDSLYGYTF. CDR3 bases: TGTGCCAGCAGACCGGACAGCCTCTATGGCTACACCTTC.

This clonotype was seen a handful of times. This chain uses TRBV6-2 or TRBV6-3 with TRBJ2-4, with a weak D call TRBD2 (6 bases). Near its end, the DNA agrees better with TRBJ2-7, so the J call may be wrong. This CDR3 has 17 amino acids. Looked up from germline, CDR1 is MNHEY and CDR2 is SVGEGT. The CDR3 region has the DNA TGTGCCAGCAGTTCCCCCCGGTGGAGGGAAAAGGCCTACGAGCAGTACTTC. The encoded protein is CASSSPRWREKAYEQYF.

J is TRBJ2-3 and V is TRBV29-1, with 9 positions matching TRBD1. The V gene end was trimmed by 7 bases and the J gene end by 1 base; junction bases not matched to a gene: 6. The CDR3 consists of 14 residues. Per germline, CDR1 SQVTM and CDR2 ANQGSEA. The CDR3 loop reads CSADRGYGTDTQYF. CDR3 DNA sequence: TGCAGCGCAGACAGGGGGTACGGCACAGATACGCAGTATTTT.

The chain uses TRBV6-1 and TRBJ2-4; perhaps TRBD1 as D (6 bases). Between the trimmed V and J ends, which lost 6 bases and 13 bases, there was a span of 31 bases. CDR1 is MNHNS, CDR2 SASEGT, per germline. The CDR3 spans 17 residues. The CDR3 nucleotides are TGTGCCAGCAGGCATAGGACCCCAGGGGAGTCCTACAATGAGCAGTACTTC. Its protein product is CASRHRTPGESYNEQYF.

A single count supports this clonotype. This rearrangement joins TRBV6-1 to TRBJ1-4; D is ambiguous. V gave up 4 bases and J gave up 5 bases, with 14 bases separating them. Germline loops: CDR1 MNHNS, CDR2 SASEGT. This CDR3 comprises 15 residues. The CDR3, as DNA: TGTGCCAGCAGTGGATGGGAGGTTGGAAATGAAAAACTGTTTTTT. Translated: CASSGWEVGNEKLFF.